Below are 27 T cell receptor beta chains sequenced from a single sample in a study of T-cell memory formation after mild COVID-19. TCRdb reanalysed the 5' RACE reads using MiXCR and keeps one entry per CDR3 protein. The profile shows about 180,000 distinct CDR3 sequences, roughly 16% of them singletons. Sequencing input: PBMCs or a T cell subset sorted from them (not recorded which). These receptors were collected from an adult woman who had mild COVID-19 (a few samples of this study predate the infection). Cell type and time point are not known.

This clonotype was recorded a few times. The J gene is TRBJ1-2, the V gene TRBV24-1, with D perhaps matching TRBD1 (5 bases). Trimming left V 4 bases short and J 4 bases short, with 9 bases between. This CDR3 contains 13 residues. CDR1 is KGHDR and CDR2 is SFDVKD in the germline V gene. CDR3 protein: CATSETGSYGYTF. Written as DNA, the CDR3 is TGTGCCACCAGTGAAACAGGTTCCTATGGCTACACCTTC.

This chain connects TRBV12-3 or TRBV12-4 to TRBJ2-1; 7 bases map to TRBD2. The V segment lost 5 bases and the J segment 9 bases; nucleotides outside the gene matches: 4. This CDR3 has 12 residues. The CDR3 protein is CASSVTSREQFF. The CDR3 nucleotides are TGTGCCAGCAGTGTGACTAGCCGTGAGCAGTTCTTC.

The genes are TRBV24-1 and TRBJ2-5, with D hard to call. Germline CDR1 KGHDR, CDR2 SFDVKD. V was cut by 2 bases and J by 2 bases, with 11 bases left in between. This CDR3 spans 15 amino acids. CDR3 amino acids: CATSDSRTPQETQYF. The CDR3 nucleotides read TGTGCCACCAGTGATTCGCGCACGCCTCAAGAGACCCAGTACTTC.

V and J are TRBV7-9 and TRBJ2-1; 16 bases are shared with TRBD2. CDR3 length: 18 residues. The V gene end was trimmed by 1 base and the J gene end by 11 bases; junction bases not matched to a gene: 11. Germline V gives CDR1 SEHNR, CDR2 FQNEAQ (reference sequence). CDR3 coding DNA: TGTGCCAGCAGCTTAGTAGGGGGACTAGCGGGAGGGCCGGCGAAGCAGTTCTTC. Amino acids: CASSLVGGLAGGPAKQFF.

The J gene is TRBJ1-2, the V gene TRBV18, with D possibly matching TRBD1 (5 bases). CDR3 length: 15 residues. V shed 3 bases and J shed 5 bases, with 16 bases lying between them. The germline gives CDR1 KGHSH, CDR2 LQKENI. In DNA form, the CDR3 reads TGTGCCAGCTCACCGGAAAGGACACGGGTTTATGGCTACACCTTC. Its protein product is CASSPERTRVYGYTF.

The CDR3 coding sequence is TGTGCCAGCAGCCCCACGGCGGGGTCTACTGAAGCTTTCTTT. As protein: CASSPTAGSTEAFF. The rearrangement joins TRBV7-9 to TRBJ1-1, with D unclear. CDR3 length: 14 residues. Trimming cost V 5 bases and J 5 bases, with 15 bases left between them. CDR1 is SEHNR and CDR2 is FQNEAQ in the germline V gene (reference sequence).

This clonotype was recorded a few times. The rearrangement uses TRBV29-1 and TRBJ1-1; D gene unclear. CDR3 length: 16 residues. With 1 base removed from V and 0 bases from J, the gap between germline ends came to 15 bases. The V gene's germline CDR1 is SQVTM and CDR2 ANQGSEA. The CDR3 DNA reads as TGCAGCGTTGAAGGGAGTGGGGATTGGGTGAACACTGAAGCTTTCTTT. Translating gives CSVEGSGDWVNTEAFF.

This chain joins TRBV5-1 and TRBJ2-5; 12 bases are a match to TRBD1. Germline trimming cut 3 bases from V and 2 bases from J; bases unmatched to any gene: 8. CDR3 length: 17 amino acids. CDR1 and CDR2 (germline): SGHRS, YFSETQ. The CDR3 region is CASSSPGQGAQQETQYF. CDR3 sequence (DNA): TGCGCCAGCAGCTCGCCGGGACAGGGGGCTCAGCAAGAGACCCAGTACTTC.

Many counts were recorded for this clonotype. V gene TRBV19 combines with J gene TRBJ1-1; 7 bases are shared with TRBD1. V shed 7 bases, J shed 1 base, and the junction held 6 bases outside the gene matches. Germline V gene lookup returns CDR1 LNHDA and CDR2 SQIVND (reference sequence). The CDR3 is 14 amino acids. The CDR3 here is CASTSDRKNTEAFF. The CDR3 nucleotides are TGTGCCAGTACCTCGGACAGGAAGAACACTGAAGCTTTCTTT.

V usage is TRBV5-1 and J usage is TRBJ1-1; TRBD1 is a possible D gene (5 bases). Trimming pared 7 bases from V and 1 base from J, leaving 14 bases between. Germline values: CDR1 SGHRS, CDR2 YFSETQ. The length of the CDR3 is 14 residues. In DNA, the CDR3 is TGCGCCAGCTGGACCGGGACGGAGAACACTGAAGCTTTCTTT. Its protein product is CASWTGTENTEAFF.

This chain joins TRBV5-1 and TRBJ2-1; D is uncertain. This CDR3 contains 13 residues. CDR1 and CDR2 (germline): SGHRS, YFSETQ. The V gene lost 7 bases and the J gene lost 0 bases, with 8 bases spanning the gap. CDR3 amino acids: CASVENSYNEQFF. The CDR3 DNA reads as TGCGCCAGCGTGGAAAACTCCTACAATGAGCAGTTCTTC.

This clonotype appeared many times. The chain uses TRBV7-2 and TRBJ2-4; 7 bases line up with TRBD1. The V gene's germline CDR1 is SGHTA and CDR2 FQGNSA. The J segment lost 5 bases and the V segment lost 5 bases, leaving 3 bases of the junction unmatched. The CDR3 runs to 13 residues. CDR3: CASSPGQENIQYF. DNA for the CDR3: TGTGCCAGCAGCCCTGGACAGGAAAACATTCAGTACTTC.

This clonotype turned up a few times. The chain joins TRBV5-4 to TRBJ2-2; D not certain. The V end lost 0 bases, the J end lost 2 bases, and 11 bases lay between the germline ends. The CDR3 is 16 amino acids. CDR1 is SGHNT and CDR2 is YYREEE in the germline V gene (reference sequence). The CDR3 protein is CASSLARAFNTGELFF. The CDR3 bases are TGTGCCAGCAGCTTGGCTCGGGCCTTTAACACCGGGGAGCTGTTTTTT.

This clonotype was found a few times. The V gene is TRBV7-6, the J gene TRBJ2-1, with 14 positions matching TRBD2. The germline gives CDR1 SGHVS, CDR2 FNYEAQ. The CDR3 sequence is 15 residues long. Trimming removed 5 bases from V and 8 bases from J; junction bases left unmatched: 5. The CDR3 nucleotides are TGTGCCAGCAGCCAGGGACTAGCGGGAGTAGATGAGCAGTTCTTC. Its translation: CASSQGLAGVDEQFF.

V and J are TRBV29-1 and TRBJ1-5; D is unclear. V was trimmed by 4 bases and J by 6 bases, leaving 16 bases between them. Germline CDR1 is SQVTM and CDR2 is ANQGSEA. The CDR3 totals 14 residues. The DNA of the CDR3 is TGCAGCGTTGCCGGTGGCGGGCCCGGTCAGCCCCAGCATTTT. Amino acids: CSVAGGGPGQPQHF. The full variable domain, completed using reference TRBV29-1 and TRBJ1-5, is SAVISQKPSRDICQRGTSLTIQCQVDSQVTMMFWYRQQPGQSLTLIATANQGSEATYESGFVIDKFPISRPNLTFSTLTVSNMSPEDSSIYLCSVAGGGPGQPQHFGDGTRLSIL.

The genes are TRBV12-3 or TRBV12-4 and TRBJ2-3; possible D gene TRBD2, 5 bases. Trimming shortened V by 5 bases and J by 2 bases, and 14 bases separated the two germline ends. This CDR3 contains 15 residues. CDR3 amino acids: CASSPRRGNTDTQYF. The CDR3 bases are TGTGCCAGCAGTCCGAGACGGGGAAACACAGATACGCAGTATTTT.

The V and J genes are TRBV7-3 and TRBJ2-1, with D hard to call. This CDR3 has 13 amino acids. Germline CDR1 and CDR2: SGHTA and FQGTGA. V dropped 1 base and J dropped 6 bases, with 7 bases sitting between them. This CDR3 reads CASSLMLGNEQFF. CDR3 bases: TGTGCCAGCAGCTTAATGCTGGGCAATGAGCAGTTCTTC.

This clonotype was observed at least ten times. This chain links TRBV12-3 or TRBV12-4 with TRBJ2-2; the D call may be TRBD1 or TRBD2 (5 bases each). Trimming cost V 4 bases and J 4 bases, with 22 bases left between them. The CDR3 sequence is 18 residues long. CDR3 sequence reads: CASSSRALTAGTTGELFF. CDR3 nucleotides: TGTGCCAGCAGTTCGAGAGCGTTGACCGCCGGGACCACCGGGGAGCTGTTTTTT.

This clonotype appeared many times. The V and J genes are TRBV5-1 and TRBJ2-4; 7 bases line up with TRBD1. The CDR3 consists of 14 residues. The germline V gene has CDR1 SGHRS and CDR2 YFSETQ. Trimming took 2 bases from V and 6 from J; bases not matched to a gene: 5. The CDR3 DNA reads TGCGCCAGCAGCTTCAGGGGGACGGGAAACATTCAGTACTTC. Encoded protein: CASSFRGTGNIQYF. The full variable domain, its missing parts supplied by reference TRBV5-1 and TRBJ2-4, is KAGVTQTPRYLIKTRGQQVTLSCSPISGHRSVSWYQQTPGQGLQFLFEYFSETQRNKGNFPGRFSGRQFSNSRSEMNVSTLELGDSALYLCASSFRGTGNIQYFGAGTRLSVL.

The sample holds many counts of this clonotype. The chain employs TRBV21-1 and TRBJ2-2; the table's D call, TRBD1, has no DNA check behind it. TRBV21-1 is a documented pseudogene. The CDR3 is 18 residues long. This chain's CDR3 is CASRKQGGSPRDTGELFF. The CDR3 DNA reads as TGTGCCAGCAGGAAACAGGGGGGTTCTCCGAGGGACACCGGGGAGCTGTTTTTT.

This clonotype was observed a few times. The V gene is TRBV2, the J gene TRBJ2-1, with TRBD2 matching over 8 bases. The CDR3 is 12 amino acids. V dropped 5 bases and J dropped 13; count of bases not matched to a gene: 7. Germline V gives CDR1 SNHLY, CDR2 FYNNEI. Written as DNA, the CDR3 is TGTGCCAGCAGTAGGTTAGCGGGGACCCAGTTCTTC. Protein sequence: CASSRLAGTQFF.

This clonotype was seen more than once but under ten times. J is TRBJ2-1 and V is TRBV12-3 or TRBV12-4; the D gene is possibly TRBD2 (5 bases). CDR3 size: 15 residues. V lost 4 bases, J lost 0 bases, and 10 bases lay in between. The CDR3 DNA follows: TGTGCCAGCAGTTGGACTTTCCCCTCCTACAATGAGCAGTTCTTC. This translates into CASSWTFPSYNEQFF.

This clonotype was observed a few times. The chain's CDR3 is CASSHGRDREQYF. The CDR3 DNA reads TGTGCCAGCAGCCACGGCCGGGACCGAGAGCAGTACTTC. The chain recombines TRBV4-2 with TRBJ2-7; D is tentatively TRBD1 or TRBD2 (5 bases each). The germline V gene has CDR1 LGHNA and CDR2 YNFKEQ. The CDR3 is 13 residues long. V lost 3 bases to trimming and J lost 7 bases, with 13 bases between them.

In its sample, this clonotype was seen a few times. The gene calls are TRBV14 and TRBJ2-1, with 9 nucleotides matching TRBD2. The length of the CDR3 is 14 residues. The junction had 5 bases not matched to a gene; V was cut back by 4 bases and J by 7 bases. CDR1 is SGHDN and CDR2 is FVKESK in the germline V gene. The CDR3 loop is CASSPRSGRNEQFF. CDR3 sequence (DNA): TGTGCCAGCAGCCCTAGGAGCGGGAGGAATGAGCAGTTCTTC. Using reference TRBV14 and TRBJ2-1 for the parts outside the CDR3, the full variable domain is EAGVTQFPSHSVIEKGQTVTLRCDPISGHDNLYWYRRVMGKEIKFLLHFVKESKQDESGMPNNRFLAERTGGTYSTLKVQPAELEDSGVYFCASSPRSGRNEQFFGPGTRLTVL.

This clonotype was counted many times. The V call is TRBV12-3 or TRBV12-4, the J call TRBJ2-5; a possible D gene is TRBD2 (7 bases). The CDR3 contains 14 residues. Between the trimmed V and J ends, which lost 3 bases and 5 bases, there was a span of 13 bases. The CDR3 is CASSFWGGKETQYF. The CDR3 DNA is TGTGCCAGCAGTTTCTGGGGGGGCAAGGAGACCCAGTACTTC.

This clonotype was found a few times. This chain uses TRBV29-1 with TRBJ1-3; TRBD1 might be the D (5 bases). Germline CDR1 and CDR2: SQVTM and ANQGSEA. The CDR3 contains 16 residues. The V and J ends lost 3 bases and 0 bases respectively, with 15 bases between them. This CDR3 reads CSVDIQDRYSGNTIYF. CDR3 sequence (DNA): TGCAGCGTTGATATCCAAGACAGATACTCTGGAAACACCATATATTTT.

This clonotype was detected many times. The chain has TRBV15 and TRBJ2-7; D might be TRBD2 (5 bases). Germline CDR1 reads LNHNV; CDR2 reads YYDKDF (reference sequence). The CDR3 loop spans 14 amino acids. V lost 0 bases and J 2 bases, leaving 8 bases between the germline ends. DNA for the CDR3: TGTGCCACCAGCAGAGACCGGGGTCCCTACGAGCAGTACTTC. Protein sequence: CATSRDRGPYEQYF.